The 16 T cell receptor beta chains below all came from one sample that was sequenced in a study of blood T cells in healthy people across ages. Then a second PCR, running roughly 6 to 12 cycles, was carried out with a sample-barcoded 5' primer and a J-beta primer mix. Each CDR3 protein is one row after TCRdb ran MiXCR on the 5' RACE reads. The sample includes about 670,000 distinct CDR3 sequences, roughly 43% of them seen just once. Sequenced: blood. The source of these receptors is an older man in good health.

This clonotype was seen only a few times. The chain uses TRBV4-3 and TRBJ1-4; D might be TRBD1 (5 bases). This CDR3 contains 13 residues. CDR1 is LGHNA and CDR2 is YSLEER in the germline V gene. The ends were cut back, 9 bases at V and 5 bases at J, with 13 bases in the middle. CDR3 in amino acids: CASARDRNEKLFF. CDR3 nucleotides: TGCGCCAGTGCCCGGGACCGAAATGAAAAACTGTTTTTT.

The J gene is TRBJ2-5, the V gene TRBV6-2 or TRBV6-3; D call uncertain. TRBJ2-7 matches the DNA end more closely, so the J call is doubtful. The germline gives CDR1 MNHEY, CDR2 SVGEGT. CDR3 length equals 11 residues. This CDR3 is CASSGMNEQYF. The CDR3 region has the DNA TGTGCCAGCAGTGGCATGAACGAGCAGTACTTC.

This clonotype was seen more than once but under ten times. J is TRBJ2-1 and V is TRBV6-1; 8 nucleotides agree with TRBD1. This CDR3 contains 17 residues. Unmatched junction bases numbered 13, after V lost 7 bases and J lost 2 bases. Germline V lookup: CDR1 MNHNS, CDR2 SASEGT. CDR3 loop: CASKVTGVGSTYNEQFF. The CDR3 DNA sequence: TGTGCCAGCAAGGTGACAGGGGTCGGTTCTACCTACAATGAGCAGTTCTTC.

The chain recombines TRBV27 with TRBJ1-1, with TRBD1 matching 7 bases. Trimming removed 8 bases from V and 3 bases from J; junction bases left unmatched: 6. Germline V lookup: CDR1 MNHEY, CDR2 SMNVEV (reference sequence). This CDR3 is built from 13 residues. This CDR3 reads CASSPTGDTEAFF. In DNA, the CDR3 is TGTGCCAGCTCCCCCACAGGGGACACTGAAGCTTTCTTT.

This chain joins TRBV6-1 and TRBJ2-7; D is tentatively TRBD1 or TRBD2 (7 bases each). The V gene lost 8 bases and the J gene lost 3 bases, with 14 bases spanning the gap. The CDR3 is made up of 13 amino acids. Germline CDR1 is MNHNS and CDR2 is SASEGT. CDR3 in amino acids: CASGQGGNYEQYF. Here the CDR3 DNA reads TGTGCCAGCGGTCAGGGGGGGAACTACGAGCAGTACTTC.

This clonotype was detected a few times. V gene TRBV4-3 combines with J gene TRBJ1-5; unclear D gene. The V gene lost 0 bases and the J gene lost 6 bases, with 6 bases spanning the gap. Germline CDR1 and CDR2: LGHNA and YSLEER. The CDR3 runs 13 residues. CDR3 in amino acids: CASSQEWGQPQHF. The CDR3 DNA reads as TGCGCCAGCAGCCAAGAATGGGGTCAGCCCCAGCATTTT.

The V and J genes are TRBV20-1 and TRBJ1-1; TRBD1 aligns across 8 bases. This CDR3 spans 16 amino acids. V dropped 0 bases and J dropped 2; count of bases not matched to a gene: 8. Germline CDR1 reads DFQATT; CDR2 reads SNEGSKA (reference sequence). The CDR3 is CSARDLMTGENTEAFF. DNA of the CDR3: TGCAGTGCTAGAGATCTCATGACAGGGGAAAACACTGAAGCTTTCTTT.

The chain employs TRBV5-1 and TRBJ2-5; TRBD2 matches 10 bases. The germline V gene encodes CDR1 SGHRS and CDR2 YFSETQ. V was pared by 7 bases and J by 5 bases, with 5 bases of the junction left unmatched. The CDR3 is 13 residues long. The CDR3 DNA follows: TGCGCCAGCCAGCGGGAGGGCCAGGAGACCCAGTACTTC. Its translation is CASQREGQETQYF.

The V call is TRBV5-1, the J call TRBJ2-7, with TRBD1 matching 9 bases. The V segment lost 0 bases and the J segment 6 bases; nucleotides outside the gene matches: 7. The germline gives CDR1 SGHRS, CDR2 YFSETQ. CDR3 size: 15 residues. The CDR3 nucleotides are TGCGCCAGCAGCTTGGTCCGGGACAGGGTGGGCGAGCAGTACTTC. It codes for CASSLVRDRVGEQYF.

V usage is TRBV20-1 and J usage is TRBJ1-2, with 7 bases fitting TRBD1. The V gene's germline CDR1 is DFQATT and CDR2 SNEGSKA (reference sequence). The CDR3 sequence is 14 residues long. The V and J ends lost 6 bases and 8 bases, in that order; junction bases with no gene match: 15. The CDR3 bases are TGCAGTGCCCCAAGGGGGCTCAGGGCCGAAGGCTACACCTTC. It encodes CSAPRGLRAEGYTF.

This clonotype was recorded a few times. V is TRBV20-1 and J is TRBJ1-4; 7 bases line up with TRBD1. Per the germline V gene, CDR1 is DFQATT and CDR2 is SNEGSKA (reference sequence). The trim removed 6 bases at V and 6 bases at J, leaving 7 bases unmatched. The CDR3 runs to 13 residues. CDR3 DNA sequence: TGCAGTGCCAAACGGACAGGTGATGAAAAACTGTTTTTT. This gives the protein CSAKRTGDEKLFF.

This clonotype was recorded once. This sequence joins TRBV30 and TRBJ1-1, with D unclear. Trimming removed 4 bases at V and 1 base at J, with 10 bases between. CDR1 is GTSNPN and CDR2 is SVGIG in the germline V gene (reference sequence). The CDR3 covers 13 residues. This CDR3 is CAWNLRQNTEAFF. For the CDR3, the DNA is TGTGCCTGGAACCTGAGACAGAACACTGAAGCTTTCTTT.

The chain employs TRBV7-8 and TRBJ1-5; TRBD1 agrees at 7 bases. This CDR3 is 14 amino acids long. V dropped 5 bases and J dropped 5; count of bases not matched to a gene: 6. Germline V gene sequence: CDR1 SGHVS, CDR2 FQNEAQ. The CDR3 DNA is TGTGCCAGCAGCCGCCAGGGGGTTGATCAGCCCCAGCATTTT. Translated, it gives CASSRQGVDQPQHF.

V and J are TRBV29-1 and TRBJ1-5; 7 bases match TRBD1. The ends lost 7 bases at V and 0 bases at J; junction bases unmatched: 6. This CDR3 has 14 residues. The germline CDR1 and CDR2 sequences are SQVTM and ANQGSEA. DNA of the CDR3: TGCAGCGCCATTGGGACAGATAGCAATCAGCCCCAGCATTTT. Its protein product is CSAIGTDSNQPQHF.

The chain employs TRBV20-1 and TRBJ2-6; TRBD1 agrees at 9 bases. CDR3 length: 16 residues. V was pared by 5 bases and J by 2 bases, with 7 bases of the junction left unmatched. Germline assignment: CDR1 DFQATT and CDR2 SNEGSKA (reference sequence). The CDR3, as DNA: TGCAGTGCTGACACAGGGGGCGCGGCTGGGGCCAACGTCCTGACTTTC. As protein: CSADTGGAAGANVLTF.

This clonotype was counted between two and nine times. The CDR3 nucleotides read TGCGCCAGCAGTGAGGGCAGGGCGAACTATGGCTACACCTTC. This gives the protein CASSEGRANYGYTF. The chain carries TRBV10-2 and TRBJ1-2; D possibly corresponds to TRBD1 (5 bases). Trimming stripped 2 bases from V and 2 bases from J, with 9 bases between. Germline assignment: CDR1 WSHSY and CDR2 SAAADI. The CDR3 is 14 amino acids.